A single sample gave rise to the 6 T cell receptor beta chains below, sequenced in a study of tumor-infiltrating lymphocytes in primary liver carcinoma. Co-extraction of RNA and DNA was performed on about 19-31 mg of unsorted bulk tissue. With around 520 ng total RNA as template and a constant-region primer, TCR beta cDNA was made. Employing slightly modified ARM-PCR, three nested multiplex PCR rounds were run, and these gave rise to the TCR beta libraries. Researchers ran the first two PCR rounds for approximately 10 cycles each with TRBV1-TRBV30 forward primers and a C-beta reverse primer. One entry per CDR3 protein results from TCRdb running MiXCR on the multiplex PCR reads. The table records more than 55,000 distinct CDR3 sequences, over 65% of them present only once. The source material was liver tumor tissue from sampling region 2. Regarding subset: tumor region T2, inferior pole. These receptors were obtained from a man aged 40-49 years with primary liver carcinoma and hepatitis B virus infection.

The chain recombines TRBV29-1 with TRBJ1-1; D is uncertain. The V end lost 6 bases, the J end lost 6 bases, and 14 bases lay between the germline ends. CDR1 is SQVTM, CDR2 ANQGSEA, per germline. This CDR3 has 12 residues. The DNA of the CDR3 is TGCAGCGTGACTCCAAGGGTGGCTGAAGCTTTCTTT. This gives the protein CSVTPRVAEAFF.

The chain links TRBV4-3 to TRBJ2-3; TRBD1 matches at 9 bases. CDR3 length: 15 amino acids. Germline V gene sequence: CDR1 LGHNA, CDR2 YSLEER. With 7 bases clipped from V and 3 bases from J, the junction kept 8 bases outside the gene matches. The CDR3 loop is CASNRRQGVTDTQYF. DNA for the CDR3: TGCGCCAGCAACCGCCGACAGGGGGTGACAGATACGCAGTATTTT.

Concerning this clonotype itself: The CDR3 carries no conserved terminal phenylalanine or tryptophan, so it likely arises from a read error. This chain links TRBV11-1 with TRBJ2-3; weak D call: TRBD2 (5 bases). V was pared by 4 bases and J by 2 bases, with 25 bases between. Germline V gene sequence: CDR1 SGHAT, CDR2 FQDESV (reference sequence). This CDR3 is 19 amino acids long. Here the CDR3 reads CASSSEGSSVGAHTDTQYL. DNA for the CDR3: TGTGCCAGCAGCTCTGAGGGAAGCTCTGTTGGAGCCCACACAGATACGCAGTATTTA.

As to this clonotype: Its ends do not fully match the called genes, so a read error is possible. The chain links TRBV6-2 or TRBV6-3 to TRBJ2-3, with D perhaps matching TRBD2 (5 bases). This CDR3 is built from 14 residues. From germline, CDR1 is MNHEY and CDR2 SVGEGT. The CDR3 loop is CTSRLDDYTDTQYF. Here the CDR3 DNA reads TGTACCAGCAGGTTAGATGACTACACAGACACGCAGTATTTT.

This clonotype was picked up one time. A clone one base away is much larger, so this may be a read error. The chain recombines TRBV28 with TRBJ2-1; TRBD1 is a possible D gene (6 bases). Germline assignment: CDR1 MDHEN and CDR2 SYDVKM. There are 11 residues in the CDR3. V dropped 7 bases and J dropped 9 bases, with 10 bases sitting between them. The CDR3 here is CASIRQVEQFF. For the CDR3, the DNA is TGTGCCAGCATTCGACAGGTTGAGCAGTTCTTC.

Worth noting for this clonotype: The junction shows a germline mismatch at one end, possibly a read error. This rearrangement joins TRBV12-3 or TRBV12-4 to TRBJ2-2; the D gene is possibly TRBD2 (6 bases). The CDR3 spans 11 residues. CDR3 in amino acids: CASTSRRELFF. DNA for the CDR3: TGTGCCAGCACTTCCCGGAGGGAACTGTTTTTT.